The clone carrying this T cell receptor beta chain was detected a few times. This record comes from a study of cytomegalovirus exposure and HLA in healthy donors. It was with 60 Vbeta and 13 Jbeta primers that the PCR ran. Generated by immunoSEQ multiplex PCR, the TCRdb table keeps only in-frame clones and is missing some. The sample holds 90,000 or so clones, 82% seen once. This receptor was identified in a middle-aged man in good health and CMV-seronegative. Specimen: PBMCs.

CDR3 DNA sequence: TGCGCCAGCAGCCAAGGGGACAGGACGGGTCAGCCCCAGCATTTT. Amino acids: CASSQGDRTGQPQHF. The chain combines TRBV4-3 with TRBJ1-5; 8 bases agree with TRBD1. The CDR3 totals 15 residues. Trimming cost V 1 base and J 6 bases; bases outside gene matches: 5. The germline CDR1 and CDR2 sequences are LGHNA and YSLEER.